These 3 T cell receptor beta chains share one sample of origin, sequenced in a study of blood T cell repertoires in COVID-19. This table comes from immunoSEQ multiplex PCR, and its TCRdb copy is limited to in-frame clones, with some not included. Among fewer than 55,000 clones listed, 80% to 85% were seen once. Sequencing was done on a sample of peripheral blood. The receptors derive from a woman aged 80 or older with COVID-19, enrolled during active disease.

The chain couples TRBV2 to TRBJ2-1; 9 nucleotides agree with TRBD2. The CDR3 contains 15 residues. V lost 10 bases, J lost 7 bases, and 14 bases stayed unmatched. Germline V gene lookup returns CDR1 SNHLY and CDR2 FYNNEI. The CDR3 here is CATTLEGTSGNEQFF. The CDR3 nucleotides read TGTGCCACCACCCTTGAGGGTACTAGCGGGAATGAGCAGTTCTTC. The variable domain in full, completed from reference TRBV2 and TRBJ2-1, reads EPEVTQTPSHQVTQMGQEVILRCVPISNHLYFYWYRQILGQKVEFLVSFYNNEISEKSEIFDDQFSVERPDGSNFTLKIRSTKLEDSAMYFCATTLEGTSGNEQFFGPGTRLTVL.

This chain uses TRBV10-1 with TRBJ1-1, with 8 bases matching TRBD1. V dropped 3 bases and J dropped 3; count of bases not matched to a gene: 6. The length of the CDR3 is 15 residues. CDR1 is WNHNN and CDR2 is SYGVQD in the germline V gene (reference sequence). The CDR3 DNA follows: TGCGCCAGCAGTGATCAGGGACAGGCAGACACTGAAGCTTTCTTT. Translation gives CASSDQGQADTEAFF.

V gene TRBV7-9 combines with J gene TRBJ2-1; D remains ambiguous. Germline CDR1 SEHNR, CDR2 FQNEAQ (reference sequence). Trimming pared 6 bases from V and 7 bases from J, leaving 7 bases between. The CDR3 totals 11 residues. DNA for the CDR3: TGTGCCAGCAGTGTTAGTAATGAGCAGTTCTTC. Amino acids: CASSVSNEQFF.